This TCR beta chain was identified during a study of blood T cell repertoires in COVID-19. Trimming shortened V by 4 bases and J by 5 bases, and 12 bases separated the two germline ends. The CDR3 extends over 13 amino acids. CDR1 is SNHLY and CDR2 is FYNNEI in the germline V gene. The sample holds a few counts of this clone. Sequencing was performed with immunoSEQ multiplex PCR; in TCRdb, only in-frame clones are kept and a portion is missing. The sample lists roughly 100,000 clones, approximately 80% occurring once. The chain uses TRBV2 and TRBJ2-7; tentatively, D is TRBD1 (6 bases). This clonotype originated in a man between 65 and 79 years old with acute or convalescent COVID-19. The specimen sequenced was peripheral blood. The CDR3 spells CASSGQGFNEQYF. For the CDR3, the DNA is TGTGCCAGCAGTGGTCAGGGGTTCAACGAGCAGTACTTC.